This TCR beta chain was sequenced during a study of blood T cells in healthy people across ages. This clonotype has more than one count but fewer than ten. Using a J-beta primer mix together with a sample-barcoded 5' primer, a second PCR was run for roughly 6 to 12 cycles. Via MiXCR, TCRdb re-called the 5' RACE reads, giving one row per CDR3 protein. The sample records about 800,000 distinct CDR3 sequences, roughly 64% being singletons. Isolating PBMCs gave at least 6 million of these cells per sample. Sample: blood. The clonotype was recovered from a man aged 30 to 39 in good health.

In DNA form, the CDR3 reads TGTGCCAGCAGCTTAATGCAAGGAGCCCCGTACTTC. This codes for CASSLMQGAPYF. The chain carries TRBV7-9 and TRBJ2-5; D not certain. CDR1 and CDR2 from the germline V gene are SEHNR and FQNEAQ (reference sequence). This CDR3 has 12 amino acids. Deletions cut 2 bases from V and 13 bases from J, with 14 bases between.